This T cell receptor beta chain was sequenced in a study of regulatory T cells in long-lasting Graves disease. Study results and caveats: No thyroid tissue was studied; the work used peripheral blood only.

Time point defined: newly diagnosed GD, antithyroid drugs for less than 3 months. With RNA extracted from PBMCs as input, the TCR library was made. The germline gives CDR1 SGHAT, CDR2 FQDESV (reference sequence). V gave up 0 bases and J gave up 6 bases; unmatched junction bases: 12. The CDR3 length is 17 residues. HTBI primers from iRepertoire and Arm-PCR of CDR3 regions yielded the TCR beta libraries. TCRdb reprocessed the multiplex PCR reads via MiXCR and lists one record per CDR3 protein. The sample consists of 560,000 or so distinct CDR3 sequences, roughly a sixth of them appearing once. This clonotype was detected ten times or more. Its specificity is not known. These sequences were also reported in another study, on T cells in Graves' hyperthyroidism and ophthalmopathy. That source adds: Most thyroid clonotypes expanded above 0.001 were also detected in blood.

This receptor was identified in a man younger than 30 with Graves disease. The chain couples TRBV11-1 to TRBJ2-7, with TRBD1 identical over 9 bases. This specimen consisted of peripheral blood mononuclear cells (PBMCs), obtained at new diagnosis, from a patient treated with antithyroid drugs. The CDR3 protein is CASSLAETRQGVGEQYF. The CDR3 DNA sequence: TGTGCCAGCAGCTTAGCCGAGACCAGACAGGGGGTAGGCGAGCAGTACTTC.